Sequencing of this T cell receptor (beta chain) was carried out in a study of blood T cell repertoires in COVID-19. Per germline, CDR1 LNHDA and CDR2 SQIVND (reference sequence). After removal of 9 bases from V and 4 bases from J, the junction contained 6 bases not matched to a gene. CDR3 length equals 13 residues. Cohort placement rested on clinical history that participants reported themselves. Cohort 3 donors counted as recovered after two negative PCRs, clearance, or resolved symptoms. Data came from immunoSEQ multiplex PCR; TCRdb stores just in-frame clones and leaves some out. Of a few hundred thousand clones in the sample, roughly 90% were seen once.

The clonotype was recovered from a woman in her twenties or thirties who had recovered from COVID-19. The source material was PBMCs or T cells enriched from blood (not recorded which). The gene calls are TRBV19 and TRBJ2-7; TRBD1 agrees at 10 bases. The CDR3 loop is CASGQGDYYEQYF. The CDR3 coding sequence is TGTGCCAGCGGACAGGGGGATTATTACGAGCAGTACTTC.